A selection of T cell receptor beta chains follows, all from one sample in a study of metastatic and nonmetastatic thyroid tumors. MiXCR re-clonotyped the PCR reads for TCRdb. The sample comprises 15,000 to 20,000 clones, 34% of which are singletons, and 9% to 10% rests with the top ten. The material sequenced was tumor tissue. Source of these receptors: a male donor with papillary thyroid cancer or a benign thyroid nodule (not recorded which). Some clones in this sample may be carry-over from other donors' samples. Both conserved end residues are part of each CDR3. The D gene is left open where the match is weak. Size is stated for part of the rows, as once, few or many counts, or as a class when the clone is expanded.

CDR3nt: TGTGCCAGCAGCCAGACTAGCGTGATCACAGATACGCAGTATTTT; CDR3aa: CASSQTSVITDTQYF; abundance: medium-sized; j_gene: TRBJ2-3; d_gene: TRBD2; v_gene: TRBV11-2
CDR3nt: TGCAGTGCTAGGGAGGTCCGGGAGACTGAAGCTTTCTTT; CDR3aa: CSAREVRETEAFF; abundance: -; j_gene: TRBJ1-1; d_gene: -; v_gene: TRBV20-1
CDR3nt: TGCAGTGCTAGCGCTAGCGGGGACACCGGGGAGCTGTTTTTT; CDR3aa: CSASASGDTGELFF; abundance: -; j_gene: TRBJ2-2; d_gene: TRBD2; v_gene: TRBV20-1
CDR3nt: TGTGCCAGTAGCGACAGGGACGGTGGCTACACCTTC; CDR3aa: CASSDRDGGYTF; abundance: few; j_gene: TRBJ1-2; d_gene: TRBD1; v_gene: TRBV19
CDR3nt: TGCGCCAGTAGTACAGGGTTCATCTACGATCAGTACTTC; CDR3aa: CASSTGFIYDQYF; abundance: few; j_gene: TRBJ2-7; d_gene: -; v_gene: TRBV10-2
CDR3nt: TGTGCCAGCAGTGAGCAGGGGGGTAATCAGCCCCATCATTTT; CDR3aa: CASSEQGGNQPHHF; abundance: -; j_gene: TRBJ1-5; d_gene: TRBD1; v_gene: TRBV6-1
CDR3nt: TGTGCCAGCAGTTCGAGACTAGCGGGAGTCTTCCACGAGCAGTACTTC; CDR3aa: CASSSRLAGVFHEQYF; abundance: few; j_gene: TRBJ2-7; d_gene: TRBD2; v_gene: TRBV28
CDR3nt: TGTGCCGGCCGCCCGACCCCTGGGGCCAACGTCCTGACTTTC; CDR3aa: CAGRPTPGANVLTF; abundance: -; j_gene: TRBJ2-6; d_gene: -; v_gene: TRBV7-3
CDR3nt: TGTGCCAGCAGTTTCCGTAACCAGGGCTCGGCCGGGGAGCTGTTTTTT; CDR3aa: CASSFRNQGSAGELFF; abundance: -; j_gene: TRBJ2-2; d_gene: -; v_gene: TRBV27
CDR3nt: TGCAGTGCCAACCCTCTGACTAGCGGAACCTACGAGCAGTACTTC; CDR3aa: CSANPLTSGTYEQYF; abundance: medium-sized; j_gene: TRBJ2-7; d_gene: TRBD2; v_gene: TRBV20-1
CDR3nt: TGTGCCAGCATCAGGGGGAGAGGGAACACTGAAGCTTTCTTT; CDR3aa: CASIRGRGNTEAFF; abundance: few; j_gene: TRBJ1-1; d_gene: TRBD1; v_gene: TRBV6-1
CDR3nt: TGTGCCAGCAGCCGCCTAGCTGGGGCCAACGTCCCGACTTTC; CDR3aa: CASSRLAGANVPTF; abundance: -; j_gene: TRBJ2-6; d_gene: -; v_gene: TRBV3-1
CDR3nt: TGCGCCAGCAGCTCGATACTAGCGGGAGCGTACAATGAGCAGTTCTTC; CDR3aa: CASSSILAGAYNEQFF; abundance: -; j_gene: TRBJ2-1; d_gene: TRBD2; v_gene: TRBV4-1
CDR3nt: TGCGCCAGCAGCTCCGGCAAGTGGAACACTGGAGCTTTCTTT; CDR3aa: CASSSGKWNTGAFF; abundance: many; j_gene: TRBJ1-1; d_gene: -; v_gene: TRBV5-1
CDR3nt: TGCGCCAGCAGTACAGGGTTCATCTACGAGCAGTACTTC; CDR3aa: CASSTGFIYEQYF; abundance: medium-sized; j_gene: TRBJ2-7; d_gene: -; v_gene: TRBV10-2
CDR3nt: TGTGCCAGCAGTCCTATAAGAGACTACGAGCAGTACTTC; CDR3aa: CASSPIRDYEQYF; abundance: medium-sized; j_gene: TRBJ2-7; d_gene: -; v_gene: TRBV27
CDR3nt: TGCAGTGCTAAACCCCGGGACAGGGTAATTGAAGCTTTCTTT; CDR3aa: CSAKPRDRVIEAFF; abundance: -; j_gene: TRBJ1-1; d_gene: TRBD1; v_gene: TRBV20-1
CDR3nt: TGCAGCGTTTCCGGGACAGAGCAAGAGACTCAGTACTTC; CDR3aa: CSVSGTEQETQYF; abundance: many; j_gene: TRBJ2-5; d_gene: TRBD1; v_gene: TRBV29-1
CDR3nt: TGTGCCACCAGCAGGGGGTTTGAGGATGGCTACACCTTC; CDR3aa: CATSRGFEDGYTF; abundance: few; j_gene: TRBJ1-2; d_gene: -; v_gene: TRBV15
CDR3nt: TGTGCCAGCAGAGATACGGGACTAGCGGGAGATGAGCAGTTCTTC; CDR3aa: CASRDTGLAGDEQFF; abundance: many; j_gene: TRBJ2-1; d_gene: TRBD2; v_gene: TRBV28
CDR3nt: TGTGCCAGCAGTGAAAGGACTAGCGGGACCTCCTACGAGCAGTACTTC; CDR3aa: CASSERTSGTSYEQYF; abundance: -; j_gene: TRBJ2-7; d_gene: TRBD2; v_gene: TRBV6-1
CDR3nt: TGTGCCAGCAGCCCCGCCACAGGGTATGGCTACACCTTC; CDR3aa: CASSPATGYGYTF; abundance: many; j_gene: TRBJ1-2; d_gene: -; v_gene: TRBV7-9
CDR3nt: TGTGCCAGCAACGTTGATAGGGACGTTGCAACTAATGAAAAACTGTTTTTT; CDR3aa: CASNVDRDVATNEKLFF; abundance: medium-sized; j_gene: TRBJ1-4; d_gene: -; v_gene: TRBV6-1
CDR3nt: TGTGCCAGCAGCTTAGCACTAGCGGGGACCTACAATGAGCAGTTCTTC; CDR3aa: CASSLALAGTYNEQFF; abundance: -; j_gene: TRBJ2-1; d_gene: TRBD2; v_gene: TRBV11-1
CDR3nt: TGTGCCTGGAGTCGGGGGGGAGGTCAGCCCCAGCATTTT; CDR3aa: CAWSRGGGQPQHF; abundance: few; j_gene: TRBJ1-5; d_gene: -; v_gene: TRBV30
CDR3nt: TGTGCCAGCAGCCCCCAGCTTCGGCTAGCGGGAGGGAATGAGCAGTTCTTC; CDR3aa: CASSPQLRLAGGNEQFF; abundance: many; j_gene: TRBJ2-1; d_gene: TRBD2; v_gene: TRBV7-3
CDR3nt: TGTGCCAGCAGATTACAGGGGGCAGGGGAGCTGTTTTTT; CDR3aa: CASRLQGAGELFF; abundance: once; j_gene: TRBJ2-2; d_gene: TRBD1; v_gene: TRBV7-2
CDR3nt: TGTGCCTGGAGTGTACGGCGGGGGGGCACCGGGGAGCTGTTTTTT; CDR3aa: CAWSVRRGGTGELFF; abundance: many; j_gene: TRBJ2-2; d_gene: TRBD2; v_gene: TRBV30
CDR3nt: TGTGCCAGCGGCCCTAGCGGGAGTAGCACAGATACGCAGTATTTT; CDR3aa: CASGPSGSSTDTQYF; abundance: -; j_gene: TRBJ2-3; d_gene: TRBD2; v_gene: TRBV5-5
CDR3nt: TGTGCCAGCAGCCGAACAGGGGACTCGGGGGTCAAACTGTTTTTT; CDR3aa: CASSRTGDSGVKLFF; abundance: many; j_gene: TRBJ1-4; d_gene: TRBD1; v_gene: TRBV6-1
CDR3nt: TGTGCCAGCAGCCAGTACAACTCCGGGGTGCTAACTGGGGCCAACGTCCTGACTTTC; CDR3aa: CASSQYNSGVLTGANVLTF; abundance: -; j_gene: TRBJ2-6; d_gene: -; v_gene: TRBV4-2
CDR3nt: TGTGCCAGCAGCTCCACTCACCAAGAGAACCAGTACTTC; CDR3aa: CASSSTHQENQYF; abundance: -; j_gene: TRBJ2-5; d_gene: -; v_gene: TRBV7-3
CDR3nt: TGTGCCAGCGGCCCACCGATGGGTCGGGAGACCCAGTACTTC; CDR3aa: CASGPPMGRETQYF; abundance: few; j_gene: TRBJ2-5; d_gene: -; v_gene: TRBV6-1
CDR3nt: TGTGCCAGCAGTGCCAACTCCATTTACAATGAGCAGTTCTTC; CDR3aa: CASSANSIYNEQFF; abundance: -; j_gene: TRBJ2-1; d_gene: -; v_gene: TRBV6-2/TRBV6-3
CDR3nt: TGTGCCACCAGTGATTTAGGATCTGGCTATGGCTACACCTTC; CDR3aa: CATSDLGSGYGYTF; abundance: -; j_gene: TRBJ1-2; d_gene: -; v_gene: TRBV24-1
CDR3nt: TGTGCCTGGAGTGTACAGGCTGGTCGGTACAATGAGCAGTTCTTC; CDR3aa: CAWSVQAGRYNEQFF; abundance: once; j_gene: TRBJ2-1; d_gene: -; v_gene: TRBV30
CDR3nt: TGTGCCAGCACTGGAATAGCGGGAACTCAAGAGACCCAGTACTTC; CDR3aa: CASTGIAGTQETQYF; abundance: many; j_gene: TRBJ2-5; d_gene: TRBD2; v_gene: TRBV6-1
CDR3nt: TGTGCCAGCAGTTCGGAAGGGGCGGGAGTGGCAGGGGAGCTGTTTTTT; CDR3aa: CASSSEGAGVAGELFF; abundance: few; j_gene: TRBJ2-2; d_gene: TRBD2; v_gene: TRBV6-5
CDR3nt: TGTGCCAGCAGCTCCGGACAGGGGGCAGGGGGGACTGGAAACACCATATATTTT; CDR3aa: CASSSGQGAGGTGNTIYF; abundance: many; j_gene: TRBJ1-3; d_gene: TRBD1; v_gene: TRBV9
CDR3nt: TGTGCCAGCTGTAATCAGGGTTACACCGGGGAGCTGTTTTTT; CDR3aa: CASCNQGYTGELFF; abundance: -; j_gene: TRBJ2-2; d_gene: -; v_gene: TRBV6-1
CDR3nt: TGTGCCAGCAGCTTAGCTGGGGGCGAGCAGTACTTC; CDR3aa: CASSLAGGEQYF; abundance: few; j_gene: TRBJ2-7; d_gene: -; v_gene: TRBV7-6